Listed here are 9 T cell receptor beta chains from one sample, sequenced in a study of siplizumab effects on memory and regulatory T cells. These receptors lack a known antigen. Sequencing used immunoSEQ multiplex PCR; TCRdb keeps in-frame clones, though not all of them. This table holds about 7,200 clones, about a third found once. Cocultured for five to seven days at 37°C were the mixed lymphocyte reaction cells. The sample was CFSE-low (dividing) CD8+ T cells sorted from an allogeneic mixed lymphocyte reaction. Receptors originate from a human donor in good health; the cells came from an allogeneic mixed lymphocyte reaction.

Written as DNA, the CDR3 is TGTGCCAGCAGCTTGGTGGACCCCGGGGAGCTGTTTTTT. Residues: CASSLVDPGELFF. The V and J genes are TRBV5-6 and TRBJ2-2; D is undetermined. Deletions cut 0 bases from V and 6 bases from J, with 6 bases between. CDR1 SGHDT and CDR2 YYEEEE come from the germline V gene. The CDR3 spans 13 residues.

The V gene is TRBV4-2, the J gene TRBJ2-7; maybe TRBD2 (5 bases). The CDR3 consists of 14 residues. Trimming cost V 4 bases and J 5 bases, with 15 bases left between them. Germline V gives CDR1 LGHNA, CDR2 YNFKEQ. The CDR3 DNA reads TGTGCCAGCAGCCGGGCCACAGAGGGAGACGAGCAGTACTTC. Amino acids: CASSRATEGDEQYF.

This clone has a handful of counts. The chain recombines TRBV11-2 with TRBJ2-7, with 7 bases lining up with TRBD1. The CDR3 extends over 15 amino acids. The V and J ends lost 5 bases and 1 base, in that order; junction bases with no gene match: 8. In germline, CDR1 is SGHAT, CDR2 FQNNGV. CDR3 in DNA: TGTGCCAGCAGCCCCAGGGACAGCGCGTCCTACGAGCAGTACTTC. It is translated as CASSPRDSASYEQYF.

By share, this clone ranks as medium-sized. This chain uses TRBV29-1 with TRBJ2-7, with a possible D match to TRBD1 (5 bases). Trimming took off 5 bases at V and 1 base at J, with 18 bases between the two ends. CDR1 is SQVTM and CDR2 is ANQGSEA in the germline V gene. This CDR3 has 15 amino acids. This CDR3 is CSVHTRAGPSYEQYF. In DNA, the CDR3 is TGCAGCGTTCACACAAGGGCAGGGCCTTCCTACGAGCAGTACTTC.

The chain has TRBV30 and TRBJ2-3; 8 nucleotides match TRBD1. CDR3 length: 13 amino acids. With V trimmed by 8 bases and J by 4 bases, 8 bases remained unmatched. Germline CDR1 reads GTSNPN; CDR2 reads SVGIG (reference sequence). The CDR3 here is CAAGQGLPDTQYF. The CDR3 nucleotides read TGTGCCGCAGGACAGGGCCTCCCAGATACGCAGTATTTT.

About this clone itself: The junction shows a germline mismatch at one end, possibly a read error. The J gene is TRBJ2-7, the V gene TRBV5-3; D call uncertain. TRBV5-3 is marked as an open reading frame, function uncertain. This CDR3 region has 14 residues. The CDR3 loop reads CASSLGGSSYEQYF. The CDR3 nucleotides are TGTGCCAGCAGCTTGGGTGGAAGCTCCTACGAGCAGTACTTC.

V usage is TRBV9 and J usage is TRBJ2-2; D is undetermined. The V end was cut by 0 bases, the J end by 4 bases, with 1 base between. CDR1 is SGDLS, CDR2 YYNGEE, per germline. The CDR3 is 12 amino acids. The CDR3 spells CASSVGTGELFF. In nucleotides, the CDR3 is TGTGCCAGCAGCGTAGGCACCGGGGAGCTGTTTTTT.

This chain uses TRBV11-3 with TRBJ2-7, with a tentative D call TRBD2 (6 bases). The CDR3 loop spans 12 amino acids. V was pared by 10 bases and J by 6 bases, with 16 bases between. The germline CDR1 and CDR2 sequences are SGHNT and YENEEA. The CDR3 DNA follows: TGTGCCACCAACTTGGGGGGTAGCGAGCAGTACTTC. Residues: CATNLGGSEQYF.

This clone is deemed medium-sized. The gene calls are TRBV10-1 and TRBJ1-1; perhaps TRBD1 as D (5 bases). The ends were cut back, 2 bases at V and 5 bases at J, with 9 bases in the middle. The CDR3 has 13 residues. Germline CDR1 reads WNHNN; CDR2 reads SYGVQD (reference sequence). The CDR3 protein is CASSELGATEAFF. Here the CDR3 DNA reads TGCGCCAGCAGTGAGCTAGGGGCTACTGAAGCTTTCTTT.